This T cell receptor (beta chain) emerged from a study of T cells in Graves' hyperthyroidism and ophthalmopathy. Findings and caveats of the study: The authors' 13 V-J model separated ophthalmopathy from stable hyperthyroidism. Most clonotypes expanded in thyroid above 0.001 were likewise present in blood. For ophthalmopathy, model prediction preceded onset by a median roughly 5.9 months.

Patients were excluded for uncontrolled infection, other autoimmune disease, pregnancy or lactation. Germline CDR1 GTSNPN, CDR2 SVGIG (reference sequence). CDR3 length: 10 amino acids. The TCR beta CDR3 regions underwent amplification using RNA transcripts as the source. The HTBI primer set served for first-round RT-PCR of the TCR CDR3. TCRdb re-called the multiplex PCR reads through MiXCR, storing one row per CDR3 protein. Found here are roughly 500,000 distinct CDR3 sequences, 40% to 50% of them singletons; the top ten hold about two fifths. As regards this clonotype: Its antigen is unknown. Compared with germline, one end of the junction differs, possibly owing to a read error.

Sequences were obtained from peripheral blood or thyroid tissue (not recorded which). The J gene is TRBJ1-1, the V gene TRBV30, with TRBD1 matching over 7 bases. This clonotype was obtained from an adult woman with Graves' disease, either hyperthyroidism or ophthalmopathy (not recorded which). CDR3 sequence (DNA): TGTGCCTGGAGTGTTACCCGGACAGGTTTT. Translating it yields CAWSVTRTGF.